Below, one T cell receptor beta chain is given with its context. Original methodology: Amplification from reference gene primers served as the basis for estimated nucleated cell counts. Using immunoSEQ multiplex PCR, the repertoire was profiled, and TCRdb retains in-frame clones only, with some absent. Clone size and the V and J calls come from that table; the DNA yielded D and trimming. The sample gives some 15,000 clones, roughly nine tenths of which show up once; roughly 2.3% is in the top ten. The data derive from a study of blood T cell repertoires in COVID-19. Whole-study context: COVID-19 samples from acute and convalescent phases originated in the United States, Italy and Spain. Nucleic acid was either cDNA or gDNA, and it came from T cells, B-cell-depleted T cells, or PBMCs.

V was clipped by 5 bases and J by 4 bases; unmatched bases: 15. The CDR3 covers 18 residues. The V gene's germline CDR1 is KGHDR and CDR2 SFDVKD. The receptor was derived from a woman in her 70s in a cohort sampled during active or convalescent COVID-19. Sequencing was performed on peripheral blood. This chain connects TRBV24-1 to TRBJ2-3; 9 bases are a match to TRBD2. DNA for the CDR3: TGTGCCACCAGTGTTAGTGATCTAGGAGCGGGGGGCTCAGATACGCAGTATTTT. Translating gives CATSVSDLGAGGSDTQYF.